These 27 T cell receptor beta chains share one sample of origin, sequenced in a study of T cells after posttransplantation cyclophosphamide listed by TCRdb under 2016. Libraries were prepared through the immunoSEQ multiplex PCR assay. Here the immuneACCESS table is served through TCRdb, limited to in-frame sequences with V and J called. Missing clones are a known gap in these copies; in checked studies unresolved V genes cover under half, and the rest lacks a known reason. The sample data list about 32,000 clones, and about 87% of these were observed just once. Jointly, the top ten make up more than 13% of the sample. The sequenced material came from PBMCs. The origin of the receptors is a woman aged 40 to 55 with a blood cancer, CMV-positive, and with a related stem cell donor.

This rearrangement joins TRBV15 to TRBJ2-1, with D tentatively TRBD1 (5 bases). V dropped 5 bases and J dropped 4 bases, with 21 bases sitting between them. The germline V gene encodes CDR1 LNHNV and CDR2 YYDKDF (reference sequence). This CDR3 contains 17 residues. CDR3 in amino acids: CATSGAPARTPYNEQFF. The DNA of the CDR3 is TGTGCCACCAGCGGCGCCCCGGCGCGGACACCGTACAATGAGCAGTTCTTC. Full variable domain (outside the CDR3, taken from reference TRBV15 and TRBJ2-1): DAMVIQNPRYQVTQFGKPVTLSCSQTLNHNVMYWYQQKSSQAPKLLFHYYDKDFNNEADTPDNFQSRRPNTSFCFLDIRSPGLGDTAMYLCATSGAPARTPYNEQFFGPGTRLTVL.

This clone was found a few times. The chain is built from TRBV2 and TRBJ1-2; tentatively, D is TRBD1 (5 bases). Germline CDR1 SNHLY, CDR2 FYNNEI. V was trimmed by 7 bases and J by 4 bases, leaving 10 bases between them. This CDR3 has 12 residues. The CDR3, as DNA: TGTGCCAGCACGGCGGGGCGCTATGGCTACACCTTC. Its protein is CASTAGRYGYTF.

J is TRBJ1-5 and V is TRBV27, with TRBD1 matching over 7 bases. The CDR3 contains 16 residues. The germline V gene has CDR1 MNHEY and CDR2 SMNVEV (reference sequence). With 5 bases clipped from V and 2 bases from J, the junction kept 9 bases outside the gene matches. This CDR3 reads CASSSITGDRNQPQHF. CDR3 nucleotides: TGTGCCAGCAGTAGCATAACAGGGGATCGCAATCAGCCCCAGCATTTT.

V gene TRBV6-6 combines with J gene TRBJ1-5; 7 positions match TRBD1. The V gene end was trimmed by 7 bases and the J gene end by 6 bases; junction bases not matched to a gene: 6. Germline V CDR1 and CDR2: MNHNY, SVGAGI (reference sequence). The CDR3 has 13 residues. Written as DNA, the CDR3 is TGTGCCAGCACTCAGAGGGGGCTTCAGCCCCAGCATTTT. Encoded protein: CASTQRGLQPQHF.

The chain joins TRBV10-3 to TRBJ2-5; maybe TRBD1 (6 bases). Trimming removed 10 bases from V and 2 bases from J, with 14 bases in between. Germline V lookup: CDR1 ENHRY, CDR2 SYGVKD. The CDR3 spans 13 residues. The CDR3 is CATREGVQETQYF. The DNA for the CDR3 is TGTGCCACTAGAGAGGGGGTTCAAGAGACCCAGTACTTC.

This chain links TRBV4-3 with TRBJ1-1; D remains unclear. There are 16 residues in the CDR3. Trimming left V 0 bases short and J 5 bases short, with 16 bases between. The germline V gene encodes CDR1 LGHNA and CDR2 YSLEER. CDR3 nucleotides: TGCGCCAGCAGCCAAGATTTCACTTTCCTGAGGACTGAAGCTTTCTTT. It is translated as CASSQDFTFLRTEAFF.

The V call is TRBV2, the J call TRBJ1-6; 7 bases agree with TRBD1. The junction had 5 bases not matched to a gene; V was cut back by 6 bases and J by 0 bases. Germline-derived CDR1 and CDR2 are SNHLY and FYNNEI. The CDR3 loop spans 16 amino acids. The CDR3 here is CASRGGQSSYNSPLHF. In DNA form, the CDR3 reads TGTGCCAGCAGAGGGGGACAGAGCTCCTATAATTCACCCCTCCACTTT.

CDR3 amino acids: CASSAGQSTDTQYF. CDR3 nucleotide sequence: TGTGCCAGCAGTGCCGGACAGAGCACAGATACGCAGTATTTT. V is TRBV2 and J is TRBJ2-3; a weak D match, TRBD1 (6 bases). Germline V gene lookup returns CDR1 SNHLY and CDR2 FYNNEI. The CDR3 covers 14 residues. Deletions cut 4 bases from V and 0 bases from J, with 8 bases between.

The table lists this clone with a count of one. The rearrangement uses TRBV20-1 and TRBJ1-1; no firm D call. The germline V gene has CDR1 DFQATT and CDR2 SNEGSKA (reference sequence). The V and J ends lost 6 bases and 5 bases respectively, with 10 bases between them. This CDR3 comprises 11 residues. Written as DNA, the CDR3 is TGCAGTGCCCCCCCGTCGACTGAAGCTTTCTTT. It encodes CSAPPSTEAFF.

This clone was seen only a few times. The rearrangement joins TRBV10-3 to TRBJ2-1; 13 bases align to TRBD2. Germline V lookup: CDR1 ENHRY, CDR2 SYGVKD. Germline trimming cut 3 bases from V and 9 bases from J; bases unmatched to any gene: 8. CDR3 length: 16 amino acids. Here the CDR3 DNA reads TGTGCCATCAGTGACCCAACTAGCGGGGGGGCCTTTGAGCAGTTCTTC. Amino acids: CAISDPTSGGAFEQFF.

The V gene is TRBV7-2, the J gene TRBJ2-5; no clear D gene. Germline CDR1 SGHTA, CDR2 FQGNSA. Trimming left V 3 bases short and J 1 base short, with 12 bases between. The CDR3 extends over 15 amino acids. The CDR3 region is CASSFGPDFQETQYF. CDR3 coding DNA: TGTGCCAGCAGCTTTGGCCCTGACTTCCAAGAGACCCAGTACTTC.

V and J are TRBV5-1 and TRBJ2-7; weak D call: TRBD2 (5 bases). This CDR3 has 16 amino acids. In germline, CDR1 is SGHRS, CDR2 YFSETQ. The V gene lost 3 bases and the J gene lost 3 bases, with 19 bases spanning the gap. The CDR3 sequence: CASSSGDHQLSYEQYF. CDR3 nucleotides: TGCGCCAGCAGCTCCGGGGATCATCAATTAAGCTACGAGCAGTACTTC.

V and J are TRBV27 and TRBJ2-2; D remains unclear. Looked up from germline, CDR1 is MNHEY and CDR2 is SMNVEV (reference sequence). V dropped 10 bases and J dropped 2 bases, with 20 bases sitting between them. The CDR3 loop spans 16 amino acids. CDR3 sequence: CATSDTLVGNTGELFF. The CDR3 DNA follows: TGTGCCACCTCAGACACATTGGTTGGTAACACCGGGGAGCTGTTTTTT.

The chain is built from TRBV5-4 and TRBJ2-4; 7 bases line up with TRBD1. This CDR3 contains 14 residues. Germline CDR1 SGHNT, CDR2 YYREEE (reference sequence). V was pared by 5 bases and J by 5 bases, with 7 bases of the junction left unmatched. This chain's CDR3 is CASRGDRAENIQYF. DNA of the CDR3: TGTGCCAGCAGAGGTGACAGGGCAGAAAACATTCAGTACTTC.

The chain's CDR3 is CASSPGDRGGSGYTF. CDR3 sequence (DNA): TGTGCCAGCTCACCCGGGGACAGGGGAGGAAGTGGCTACACCTTC. The V gene is TRBV18, the J gene TRBJ1-2, with 10 positions matching TRBD1. The germline V gene encodes CDR1 KGHSH and CDR2 LQKENI. V lost 3 bases, J lost 7 bases, and 8 bases stayed unmatched. The CDR3 has 15 residues.

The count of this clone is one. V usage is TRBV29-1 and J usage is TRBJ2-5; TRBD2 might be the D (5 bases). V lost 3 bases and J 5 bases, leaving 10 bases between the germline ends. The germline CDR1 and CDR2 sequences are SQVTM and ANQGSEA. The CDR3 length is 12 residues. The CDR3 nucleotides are TGCAGCGTTGAGCCTAGCCTGGAGACCCAGTACTTC. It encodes CSVEPSLETQYF.

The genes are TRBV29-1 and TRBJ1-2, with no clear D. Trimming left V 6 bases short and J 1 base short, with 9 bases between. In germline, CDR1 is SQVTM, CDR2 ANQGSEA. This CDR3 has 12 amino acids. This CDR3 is CSVGSINYGYTF. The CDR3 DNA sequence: TGCAGCGTGGGCTCCATTAACTATGGCTACACCTTC.

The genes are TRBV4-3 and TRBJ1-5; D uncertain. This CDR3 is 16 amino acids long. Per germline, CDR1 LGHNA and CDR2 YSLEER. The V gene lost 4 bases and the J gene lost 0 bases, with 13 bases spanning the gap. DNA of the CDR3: TGCGCCAGCAGCCCCCGGCCGGGGTATAGCAATCAGCCCCAGCATTTT. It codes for CASSPRPGYSNQPQHF.

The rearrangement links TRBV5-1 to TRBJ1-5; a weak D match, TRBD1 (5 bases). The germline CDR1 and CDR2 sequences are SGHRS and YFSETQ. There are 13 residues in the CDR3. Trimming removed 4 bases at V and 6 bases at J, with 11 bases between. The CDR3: CASSKTVGQPQHF. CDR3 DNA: TGCGCCAGCAGCAAGACAGTCGGTCAGCCCCAGCATTTT.

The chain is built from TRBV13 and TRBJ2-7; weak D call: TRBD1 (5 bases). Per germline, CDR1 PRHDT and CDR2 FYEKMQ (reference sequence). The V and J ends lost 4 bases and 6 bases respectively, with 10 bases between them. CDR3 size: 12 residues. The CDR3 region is CASSSDRAEQYF. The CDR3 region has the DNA TGTGCCAGCAGCTCTGACAGAGCCGAGCAGTACTTC. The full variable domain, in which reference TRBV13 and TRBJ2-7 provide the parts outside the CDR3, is AAGVIQSPRHLIKEKRETATLKCYPIPRHDTVYWYQQGPGQDPQFLISFYEKMQSDKGSIPDRFSAQQFSDYHSELNMSSLELGDSALYFCASSSDRAEQYFGPGTRLTVT.

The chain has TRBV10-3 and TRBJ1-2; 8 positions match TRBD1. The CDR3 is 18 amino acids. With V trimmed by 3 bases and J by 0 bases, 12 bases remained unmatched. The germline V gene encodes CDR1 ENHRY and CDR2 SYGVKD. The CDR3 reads CAISERPGGTSANYGYTF. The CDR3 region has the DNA TGTGCCATCAGTGAACGGCCAGGGGGCACGTCAGCTAACTATGGCTACACCTTC.

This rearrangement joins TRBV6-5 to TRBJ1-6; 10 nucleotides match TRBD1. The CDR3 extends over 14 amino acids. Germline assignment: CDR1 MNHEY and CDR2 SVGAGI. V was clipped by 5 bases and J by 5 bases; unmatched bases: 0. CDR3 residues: CASSGTGDNSPLHF. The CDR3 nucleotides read TGTGCCAGCAGTGGGACAGGGGATAATTCACCCCTCCACTTT.

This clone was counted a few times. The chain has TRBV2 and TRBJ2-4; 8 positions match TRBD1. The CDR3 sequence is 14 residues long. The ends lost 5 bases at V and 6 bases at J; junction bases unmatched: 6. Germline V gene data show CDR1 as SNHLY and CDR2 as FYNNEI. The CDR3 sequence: CASSIRDRLNIQYF. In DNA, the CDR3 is TGTGCCAGCAGTATAAGGGACAGGCTAAACATTCAGTACTTC.

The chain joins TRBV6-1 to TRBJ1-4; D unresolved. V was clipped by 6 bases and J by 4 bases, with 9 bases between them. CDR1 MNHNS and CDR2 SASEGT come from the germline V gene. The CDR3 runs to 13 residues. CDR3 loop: CASSPRINEKLFF. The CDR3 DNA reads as TGTGCCAGCAGCCCGAGGATTAATGAAAAACTGTTTTTT.

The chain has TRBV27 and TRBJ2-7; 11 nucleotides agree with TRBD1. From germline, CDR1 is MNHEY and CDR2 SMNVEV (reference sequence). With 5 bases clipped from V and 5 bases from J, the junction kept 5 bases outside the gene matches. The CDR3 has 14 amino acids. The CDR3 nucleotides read TGTGCCAGCAGTCCGGACAGGGGGCGCAACGAGCAGTACTTC. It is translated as CASSPDRGRNEQYF.

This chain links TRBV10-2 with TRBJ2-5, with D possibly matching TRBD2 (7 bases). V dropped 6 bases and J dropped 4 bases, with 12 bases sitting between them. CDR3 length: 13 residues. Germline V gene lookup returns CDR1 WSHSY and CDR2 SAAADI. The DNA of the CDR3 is TGCGCCAGCAGACCGAGGGGGGGAGAGACCCAGTACTTC. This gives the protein CASRPRGGETQYF.

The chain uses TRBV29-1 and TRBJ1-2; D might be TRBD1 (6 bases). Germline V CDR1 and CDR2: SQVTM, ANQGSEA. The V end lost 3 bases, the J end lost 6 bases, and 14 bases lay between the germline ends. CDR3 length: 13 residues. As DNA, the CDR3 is TGCAGCGTTGAGGGGCAGGGGATAAATGGCTACACCTTC. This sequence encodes CSVEGQGINGYTF.